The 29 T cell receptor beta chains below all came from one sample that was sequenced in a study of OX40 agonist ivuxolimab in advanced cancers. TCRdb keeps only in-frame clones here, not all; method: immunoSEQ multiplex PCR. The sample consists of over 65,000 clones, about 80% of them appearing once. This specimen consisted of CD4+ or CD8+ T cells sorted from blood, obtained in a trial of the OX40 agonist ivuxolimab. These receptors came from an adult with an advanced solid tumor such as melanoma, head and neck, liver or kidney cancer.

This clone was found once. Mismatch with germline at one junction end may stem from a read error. The CDR3 sequence is CVSSLLADTQYF. CDR3 DNA sequence: TGTGTCAGCAGTCTACTTGCCGATACGCAGTATTTT. The V gene is TRBV7-2, the J gene TRBJ2-3, with D unclear. Germline V lookup: CDR1 SGHTA, CDR2 FQGNSA. The CDR3 runs 12 residues.

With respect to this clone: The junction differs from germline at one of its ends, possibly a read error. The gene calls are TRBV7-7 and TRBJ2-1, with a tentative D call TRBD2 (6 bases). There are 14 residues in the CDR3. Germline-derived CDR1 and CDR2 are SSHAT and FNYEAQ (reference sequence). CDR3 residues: CASSPGTPPSEQFF. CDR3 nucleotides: TGTGCTAGCAGCCCCGGGACTCCTCCAAGTGAGCAGTTCTTC.

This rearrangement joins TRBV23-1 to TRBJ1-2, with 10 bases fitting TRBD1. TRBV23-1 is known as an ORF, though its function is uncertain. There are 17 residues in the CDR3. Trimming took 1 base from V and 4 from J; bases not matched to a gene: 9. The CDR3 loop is CASSQWRTGGSFYGYTF. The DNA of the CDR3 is TGCGCCAGCAGTCAATGGAGGACAGGGGGTTCATTCTATGGCTACACCTTC.

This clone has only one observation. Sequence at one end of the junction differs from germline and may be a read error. The CDR3 DNA is TGTGCCAGTAGTCCTCAGGTGAAAACTGAAGCTTTCTTT. Translation: CASSPQVKTEAFF. This chain joins TRBV19 and TRBJ1-1; D not resolved. Germline CDR1 LNHDA, CDR2 SQIVND (reference sequence). The CDR3 length is 13 residues.

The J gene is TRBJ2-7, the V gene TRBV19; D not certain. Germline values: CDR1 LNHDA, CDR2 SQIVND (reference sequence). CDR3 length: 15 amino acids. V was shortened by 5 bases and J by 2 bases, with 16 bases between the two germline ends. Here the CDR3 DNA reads TGTGCCAGTAGTCAAACCCCCTTTCCTACCTACGAGCAGTACTTC. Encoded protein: CASSQTPFPTYEQYF.

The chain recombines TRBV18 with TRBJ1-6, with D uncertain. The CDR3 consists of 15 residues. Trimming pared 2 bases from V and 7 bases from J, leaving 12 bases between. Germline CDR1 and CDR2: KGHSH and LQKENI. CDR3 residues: CASSPEILGNSPLHF. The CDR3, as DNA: TGTGCCAGCTCACCAGAGATCCTGGGCAATTCACCCCTCCACTTT.

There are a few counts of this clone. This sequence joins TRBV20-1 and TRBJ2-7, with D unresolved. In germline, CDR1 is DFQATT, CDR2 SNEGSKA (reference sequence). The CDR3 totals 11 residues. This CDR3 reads CIFSDNYEQYF. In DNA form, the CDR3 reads TGCATTTTCTCAGATAACTACGAGCAGTACTTC.

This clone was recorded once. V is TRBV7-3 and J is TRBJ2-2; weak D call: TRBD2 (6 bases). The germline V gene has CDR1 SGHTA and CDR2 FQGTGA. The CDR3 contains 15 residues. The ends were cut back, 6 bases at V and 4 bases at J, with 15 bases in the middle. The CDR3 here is CASSPGGRGTGELFF. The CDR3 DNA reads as TGTGCCAGCAGTCCCGGAGGGCGTGGCACCGGGGAGCTGTTTTTT.

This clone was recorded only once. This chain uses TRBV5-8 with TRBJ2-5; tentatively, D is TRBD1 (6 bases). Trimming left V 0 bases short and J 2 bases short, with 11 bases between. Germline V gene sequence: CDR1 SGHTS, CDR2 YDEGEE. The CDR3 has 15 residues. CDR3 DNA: TGTGCCAGCAGCTTGGCAGGGGTCGGTCAAGAGACCCAGTACTTC. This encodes CASSLAGVGQETQYF.

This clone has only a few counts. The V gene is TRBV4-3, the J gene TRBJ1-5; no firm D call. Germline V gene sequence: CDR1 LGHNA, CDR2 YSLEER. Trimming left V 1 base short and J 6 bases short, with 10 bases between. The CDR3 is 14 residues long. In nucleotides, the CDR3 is TGCGCCAGCAGCCAAGTCCGTTCCGGTCAGCCCCAGCATTTT. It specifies CASSQVRSGQPQHF.

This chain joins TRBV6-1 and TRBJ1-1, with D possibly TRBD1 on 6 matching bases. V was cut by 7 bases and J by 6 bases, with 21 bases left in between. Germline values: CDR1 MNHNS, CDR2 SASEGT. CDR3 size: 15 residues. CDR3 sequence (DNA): TGTGCCAGCACCCCTAATCAGGGGCGATGGGCTGAAGCTTTCTTT. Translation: CASTPNQGRWAEAFF.

DNA for the CDR3: TGTGCCAGAAGGGCTAGCGGGAGGTTGTGGTACAATGAGCAGTTCTTC. Translation gives CARRASGRLWYNEQFF. This chain uses TRBV5-3 with TRBJ2-1; 11 bases align to TRBD2. TRBV5-3 is an ORF for which the function is uncertain. The CDR3 runs to 16 residues. V was pared by 5 bases and J by 4 bases, with 8 bases of the junction left unmatched.

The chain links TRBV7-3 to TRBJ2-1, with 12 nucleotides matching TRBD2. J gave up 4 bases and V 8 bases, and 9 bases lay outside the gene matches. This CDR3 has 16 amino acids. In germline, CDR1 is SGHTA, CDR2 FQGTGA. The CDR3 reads CASPRTSGAGYNEQFF. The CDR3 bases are TGTGCCAGCCCTCGGACTAGCGGGGCTGGTTACAATGAGCAGTTCTTC.

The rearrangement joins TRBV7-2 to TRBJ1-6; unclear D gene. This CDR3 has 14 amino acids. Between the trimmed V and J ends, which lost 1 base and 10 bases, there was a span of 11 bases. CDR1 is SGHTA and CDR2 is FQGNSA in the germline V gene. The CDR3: CASSLEAVRSPLHF. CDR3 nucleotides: TGTGCCAGCAGCTTAGAGGCAGTGCGGTCACCCCTCCACTTT. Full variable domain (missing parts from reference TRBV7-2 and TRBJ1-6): GAGVSQSPSNKVTEKGKDVELRCDPISGHTALYWYRQSLGQGLEFLIYFQGNSAPDKSGLPSDRFSAERTGGSVSTLTIQRTQQEDSAVYLCASSLEAVRSPLHFGNGTRLTVT.

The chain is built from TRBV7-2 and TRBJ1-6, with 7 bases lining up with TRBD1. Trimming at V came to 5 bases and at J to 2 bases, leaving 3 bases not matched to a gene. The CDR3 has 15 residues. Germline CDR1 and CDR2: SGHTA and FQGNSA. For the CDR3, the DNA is TGTGCCAGCAGCATGACAGGGACCTATAATTCACCCCTCCACTTT. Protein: CASSMTGTYNSPLHF.

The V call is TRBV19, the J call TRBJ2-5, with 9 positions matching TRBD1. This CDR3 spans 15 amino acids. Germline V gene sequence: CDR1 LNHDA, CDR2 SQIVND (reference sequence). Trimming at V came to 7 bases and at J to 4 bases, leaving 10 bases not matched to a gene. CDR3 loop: CASTAKGTGIETQYF. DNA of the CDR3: TGTGCCAGTACCGCTAAGGGGACAGGGATAGAGACCCAGTACTTC. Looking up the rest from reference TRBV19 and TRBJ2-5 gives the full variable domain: DGGITQSPKYLFRKEGQNVTLSCEQNLNHDAMYWYRQDPGQGLRLIYYSQIVNDFQKGDIAEGYSVSREKKESFPLTVTSAQKNPTAFYLCASTAKGTGIETQYFGPGTRLLVL.

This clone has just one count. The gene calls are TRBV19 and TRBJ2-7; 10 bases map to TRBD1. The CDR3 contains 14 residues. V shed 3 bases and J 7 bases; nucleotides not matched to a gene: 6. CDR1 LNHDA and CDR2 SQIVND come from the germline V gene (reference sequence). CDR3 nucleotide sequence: TGTGCCAGTAGTATGGGACAGGGGACGGGGGAGCAGTACTTC. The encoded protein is CASSMGQGTGEQYF.

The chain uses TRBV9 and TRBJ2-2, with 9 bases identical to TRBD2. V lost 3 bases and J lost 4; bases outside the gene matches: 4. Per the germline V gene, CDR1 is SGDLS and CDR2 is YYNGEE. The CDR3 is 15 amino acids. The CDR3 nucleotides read TGTGCCAGCAGCGCGGGACTAGCTCGCACCGGGGAGCTGTTTTTT. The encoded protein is CASSAGLARTGELFF.

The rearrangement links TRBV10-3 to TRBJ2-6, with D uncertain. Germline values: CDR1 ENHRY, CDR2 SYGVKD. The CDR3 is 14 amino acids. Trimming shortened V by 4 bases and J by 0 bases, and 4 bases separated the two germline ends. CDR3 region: CAISAGSGANVLTF. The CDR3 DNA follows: TGTGCCATCAGTGCCGGCTCTGGGGCCAACGTCCTGACTTTC.

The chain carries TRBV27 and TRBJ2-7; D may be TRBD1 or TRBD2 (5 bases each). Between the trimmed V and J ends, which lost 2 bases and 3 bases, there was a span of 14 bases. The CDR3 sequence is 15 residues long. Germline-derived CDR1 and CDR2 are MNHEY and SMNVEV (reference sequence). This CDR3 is CASSLVGTGNYEQYF. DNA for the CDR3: TGTGCCAGCAGTTTAGTTGGGACGGGGAACTACGAGCAGTACTTC.

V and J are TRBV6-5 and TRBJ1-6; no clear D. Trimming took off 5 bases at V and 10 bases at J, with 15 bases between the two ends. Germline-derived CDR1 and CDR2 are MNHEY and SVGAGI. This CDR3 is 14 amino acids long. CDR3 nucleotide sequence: TGTGCCAGCAGTGGAGGAGGGCCCCCCTCACCCCTCCACTTT. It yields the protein CASSGGGPPSPLHF.

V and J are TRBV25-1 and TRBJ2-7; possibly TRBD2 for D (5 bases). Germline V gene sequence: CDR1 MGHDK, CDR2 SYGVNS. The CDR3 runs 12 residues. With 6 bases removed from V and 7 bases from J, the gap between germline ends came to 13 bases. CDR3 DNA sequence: TGTGCCAGCAGCTTAAGCGGTGATGAGCAGTACTTC. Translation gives CASSLSGDEQYF.

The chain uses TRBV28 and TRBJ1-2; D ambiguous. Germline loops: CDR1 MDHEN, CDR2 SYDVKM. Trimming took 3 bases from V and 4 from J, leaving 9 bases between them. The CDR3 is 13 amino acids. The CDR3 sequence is CASSLGSFYGYTF. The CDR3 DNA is TGTGCCAGCAGTTTGGGCAGCTTCTATGGCTACACCTTC.

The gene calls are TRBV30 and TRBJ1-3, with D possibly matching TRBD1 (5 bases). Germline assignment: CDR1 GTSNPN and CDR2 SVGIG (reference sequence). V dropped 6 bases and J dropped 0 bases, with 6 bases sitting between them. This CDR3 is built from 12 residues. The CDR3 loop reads CACRASGNTIYF. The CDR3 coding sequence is TGTGCCTGCAGGGCCTCTGGAAACACCATATATTTT.

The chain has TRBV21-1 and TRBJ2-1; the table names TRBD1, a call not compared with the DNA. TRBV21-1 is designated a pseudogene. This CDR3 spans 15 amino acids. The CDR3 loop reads CASSKTGMKHNEQFF. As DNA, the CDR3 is TGTGCCAGCAGCAAGACAGGGATGAAGCACAATGAGCAGTTCTTC.

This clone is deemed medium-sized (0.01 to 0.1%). The CDR3 coding sequence is TGTGCCAGCAGCTTAGGGGACAGCGGGGGGGCCAATGAGCAGTTCTTC. Its protein is CASSLGDSGGANEQFF. The chain joins TRBV11-3 to TRBJ2-1, with 10 bases that match TRBD2. The germline V gene has CDR1 SGHNT and CDR2 YENEEA. This CDR3 has 16 residues. Germline trimming cut 1 base from V and 6 bases from J; bases unmatched to any gene: 6.

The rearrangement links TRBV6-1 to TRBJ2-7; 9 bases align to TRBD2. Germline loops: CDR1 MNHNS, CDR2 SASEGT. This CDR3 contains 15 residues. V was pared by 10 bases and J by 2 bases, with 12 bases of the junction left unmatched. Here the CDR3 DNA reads TGTGCCACACATGAGGGCGGGGGGGCCCCCTACGAGCAGTACTTC. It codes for CATHEGGGAPYEQYF.

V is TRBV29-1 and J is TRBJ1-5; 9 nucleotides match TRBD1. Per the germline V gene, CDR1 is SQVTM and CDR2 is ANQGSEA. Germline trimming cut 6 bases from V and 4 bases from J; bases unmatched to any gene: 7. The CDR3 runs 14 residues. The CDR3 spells CSVATGTGNQPQHF. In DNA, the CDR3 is TGCAGCGTCGCTACCGGGACAGGGAATCAGCCCCAGCATTTT.

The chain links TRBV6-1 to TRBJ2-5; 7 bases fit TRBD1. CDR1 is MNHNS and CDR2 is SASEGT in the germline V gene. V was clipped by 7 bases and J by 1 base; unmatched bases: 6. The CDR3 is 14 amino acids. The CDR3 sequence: CASNRDRSQETQYF. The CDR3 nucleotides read TGTGCCAGCAACCGGGACAGATCCCAAGAGACCCAGTACTTC.